This T cell receptor beta chain appears in the sequencing data of a study of monozygotic twins with inflammatory bowel disease. General study results and limits: TCRbeta inverse Simpson diversity was decreased in IBD patients versus healthy co-twins.

Regarding this clonotype: Its cognate antigen is unknown.

This CDR3 has 16 amino acids. UMIs containing a 6-nucleotide sample barcode were added via template switching. TCRdb reprocessed the 5' RACE reads and stores each CDR3 protein as one record, lacking DNA. This sample's table reports over 110,000 distinct CDR3 sequences. Sequenced sample: blood. The TCR was taken from a human donor with ulcerative colitis or Crohn's disease, or a healthy co-twin of an affected twin (not recorded which). V usage is TRBV12-3 or TRBV12-4 and J usage is TRBJ1-1; no DNA is available, so the TRBD1 call from TCRdb remains unchecked. CDR3 region: CASNQPPNRGDTEAFF.